One sample yielded the 7 T cell receptor beta chains listed below, sequenced in a study of blood T cells in healthy people across ages (dated by TCRdb to the mid-2010s). The library was generated by 5' RACE. TCRdb records Illumina HiSeq 2500 as the sequencer. A second roughly 7 to 12 cycle PCR used a sample-barcoded 5' primer and a J-beta primer mix. TCRdb trimmed public reads at Q25 via fastp, called clones via MiXCR and kept in-frame beta chains. Merged by CDR3 protein, the rows form single entries marked with the most common genes and DNA. Within this sample are 710,000 or so distinct CDR3 sequences, with about 34% of them counted one time only. Less than 20% of the sample is taken by the ten largest. The material sequenced was blood. The receptors here all came from a woman of 80 years or more in good health. Donor details come from another sample of the same person, matched by shared clones.

Notes on this clonotype: This sequence may be a read error, since a much larger clone differs from it by one base. V usage is TRBV6-2 or TRBV6-3 and J usage is TRBJ2-1; TRBD1 matches at 8 bases. The V gene's germline CDR1 is MNHEY and CDR2 SVGEGT. The CDR3 spans 16 residues. In nucleotides, the CDR3 is TGTGCCGGCAGTTACTCTAGGACAGGGTCCTACAATGAGCAGTTCTTC. It is translated as CAGSYSRTGSYNEQFF.

V and J are TRBV11-3 and TRBJ2-2, with 9 bases identical to TRBD1. The CDR3 covers 15 residues. Trimming took 2 bases from V and 8 from J; bases not matched to a gene: 6. Germline lookup yields CDR1 SGHNT and CDR2 YENEEA. CDR3 sequence: CASSLRDRDYGELFF. The CDR3 coding sequence is TGTGCCAGCAGCTTAAGGGACAGGGATTATGGGGAGCTGTTTTTT.

This clonotype appeared many times. The chain is built from TRBV9 and TRBJ2-5; D not certain. CDR1 is SGDLS and CDR2 is YYNGEE in the germline V gene. The CDR3 runs 13 residues. Trimming left V 4 bases short and J 11 bases short, with 18 bases between. CDR3 protein: CASSPDEIGRQYF. The CDR3 bases are TGTGCCAGCAGCCCGGACGAAATCGGTAGGCAGTACTTC.

This clonotype was seen more than once but under ten times. V and J are TRBV7-9 and TRBJ1-1, with 11 bases matching TRBD1. Unmatched junction bases numbered 12, after V lost 7 bases and J lost 5 bases. The CDR3 is 16 amino acids. CDR1 is SEHNR and CDR2 is FQNEAQ in the germline V gene (reference sequence). The CDR3 DNA follows: TGTGCCAGCACAGAATCCGGACAGGGGGCAGGGACTGAAGCTTTCTTT. It is translated as CASTESGQGAGTEAFF.

A note on this clonotype: A much larger clone is a single base away; this may be a read error. CDR3 sequence reads: CSARAGGRLAGPYNGQFF. The CDR3 DNA sequence: TGCAGTGCTAGAGCAGGGGGTCGACTAGCGGGGCCATACAATGGGCAGTTCTTC. The V call is TRBV20-1, the J call TRBJ2-1, with 11 nucleotides matching TRBD2. This CDR3 spans 18 amino acids. Germline V gene data show CDR1 as DFQATT and CDR2 as SNEGSKA (reference sequence).

The chain carries TRBV12-3 or TRBV12-4 and TRBJ2-3, with D perhaps matching TRBD1 (6 bases). The ends were cut back, 3 bases at V and 15 bases at J, with 25 bases in the middle. This CDR3 has 15 amino acids. This CDR3 is CASSFPGQSTDVQYF. CDR3 bases: TGTGCCAGCAGTTTCCCCGGACAGAGCACAGATGTGCAATATTTT.

As for this clonotype: A much larger clone lies one base from this, so it may be a read error. This sequence joins TRBV20-1 and TRBJ2-3; the D is unclear. Germline CDR1 reads DFQATT; CDR2 reads SNEGSKA (reference sequence). CDR3 length: 12 residues. The CDR3 DNA sequence: TGCAGGGCCGCGGACCCCACAGATACGCAGTATTTT. Protein product: CRAADPTDTQYF.